This T cell receptor beta chain was recovered during a study of shared clonotypes between healthy human individuals. Overall study: Donor ages ranged 18 to 49 years: a couple of women, a few men.

Worth noting for this clone: Antigen: not known.

Study-level points and caveats: Relative to memory subsets, naive subsets generally showed larger estimated richness.

The material for each subset, its genomic DNA, was split evenly across several immunoSEQ plates. Assay used: immunoSEQ multiplex PCR; TCRdb lists only in-frame clones, some missing. The repertoire holds about 680,000 clones, with about three quarters as singletons. Deletions cut 4 bases from V and 4 bases from J, with 18 bases between. Germline V gene sequence: CDR1 MNHNS, CDR2 SASEGT. The CDR3 sequence is 16 residues long. The sample consisted of memory CD4+ T cells sorted from blood. Noted subset: CD45RA-negative fraction. The sequence was obtained from a woman between 25 and 40 years old in good health. The chain uses TRBV6-1 and TRBJ2-3; a possible D gene is TRBD2 (7 bases). In DNA form, the CDR3 reads TGTGCCAGCAGTGCAGAGGCAGGGAGGGGGGCAGATACGCAGTATTTT. Its translation is CASSAEAGRGADTQYF.